Each of the 19 T cell receptor beta chains below was sequenced from the same sample in a study of blood T cells in healthy people across ages. The second PCR ran roughly 6 to 12 cycles with a sample-barcoded 5' primer and J-beta primers. TCRdb re-called the 5' RACE reads through MiXCR, storing one row per CDR3 protein. The table includes 1 million or so distinct CDR3 sequences, 20% to 25% detected once. The data also belong to a second study, concerning T cells of mothers and their children.

Sequencing was carried out using blood. The receptors derive from a girl aged 2 to 9 in good health.

On this clonotype: With a much larger clone just one base away, this may be a read error. This chain uses TRBV6-6 with TRBJ2-2, with no clear D. V lost 7 bases, J lost 6 bases, and 3 bases lay in between. Germline V gene lookup returns CDR1 MNHNY and CDR2 SVGAGI (reference sequence). The CDR3 has 10 amino acids. Here the CDR3 DNA reads TGTGCCAGCACTTCCGGGGAGCTGTTTTTT. Translating it yields CASTSGELFF.

The V gene is TRBV7-8, the J gene TRBJ2-7; tentative D call: TRBD2 (5 bases). V lost 1 base, J lost 2 bases, and 15 bases lay in between. CDR1 and CDR2 (germline): SGHVS, FQNEAQ. This CDR3 is 16 amino acids long. The CDR3 region is CASSLVGGQIPYEQYF. Here the CDR3 DNA reads TGTGCCAGCAGCTTAGTGGGCGGGCAGATACCCTACGAGCAGTACTTC.

The rearrangement uses TRBV7-2 and TRBJ2-3; maybe TRBD2 (6 bases). V was shortened by 3 bases and J by 0 bases, with 13 bases between the two germline ends. The CDR3 extends over 16 amino acids. Germline CDR1 is SGHTA and CDR2 is FQGNSA. The CDR3 bases are TGTGCCAGCAGCTTCCGACTAGATTCTAGCACAGATACGCAGTATTTT. Residues: CASSFRLDSSTDTQYF.

At least ten counts were recorded for this clonotype. The V and J genes are TRBV6-2 or TRBV6-3 and TRBJ2-5, with a possible D match to TRBD2 (5 bases). Deletions cut 8 bases from V and 5 bases from J, with 12 bases between. The germline V gene has CDR1 MNHEY and CDR2 SVGEGT. This CDR3 spans 12 amino acids. CDR3 sequence (DNA): TGTGCCAGCGGGAGTTTAACGGAGACCCAGTACTTC. Its protein product is CASGSLTETQYF.

This chain links TRBV4-1 with TRBJ1-4; TRBD1 matches at 8 bases. The CDR3 sequence is 15 residues long. Germline trimming cut 7 bases from V and 7 bases from J; bases unmatched to any gene: 11. Per germline, CDR1 MGHRA and CDR2 YSYEKL. The CDR3: CASIGQGAQGEKLFF. CDR3 sequence (DNA): TGCGCCAGCATAGGGCAGGGGGCTCAGGGTGAAAAACTGTTTTTT.

CDR3 sequence reads: CASSQMDRGQQETQYF. The CDR3 DNA sequence: TGTGCCAGCAGCCAAATGGACAGAGGCCAGCAAGAGACCCAGTACTTC. The chain links TRBV7-9 to TRBJ2-5, with D possibly matching TRBD1 (6 bases). Germline-derived CDR1 and CDR2 are SEHNR and FQNEAQ (reference sequence). The V gene lost 5 bases and the J gene lost 2 bases, with 18 bases spanning the gap. This CDR3 region has 16 residues. Based on the CDR3 plus reference TRBV7-9 and TRBJ2-5, the full variable domain is DTGVSQNPRHKITKRGQNVTFRCDPISEHNRLYWYRQTLGQGPEFLTYFQNEAQLEKSRLLSDRFSAERPKGSFSTLEIQRTEQGDSAMYLCASSQMDRGQQETQYFGPGTRLLVL.

The J gene is TRBJ2-1, the V gene TRBV13; D might be TRBD1 (6 bases). CDR1 is PRHDT, CDR2 FYEKMQ, per germline (reference sequence). Trimming pared 4 bases from V and 5 bases from J, leaving 12 bases between. The CDR3 is 14 residues long. CDR3 nucleotide sequence: TGTGCCAGCAGCTACCGGGACACCAACAATGAGCAGTTCTTC. Its protein product is CASSYRDTNNEQFF.

This clonotype was picked up one time. The rearrangement uses TRBV9 and TRBJ1-2, with D perhaps TRBD1 (5 bases). This CDR3 has 13 amino acids. Trimming took 4 bases from V and 6 from J, leaving 13 bases between them. Per germline, CDR1 SGDLS and CDR2 YYNGEE. The CDR3 bases are TGTGCCAGCAGCCCCAGGGCGGGGGATGGCTACACCTTC. As protein: CASSPRAGDGYTF.

J is TRBJ1-2 and V is TRBV3-1; the D is unclear. V was shortened by 0 bases and J by 3 bases, with 14 bases between the two germline ends. The V gene's germline CDR1 is LGHDT and CDR2 YNNKEL (reference sequence). The CDR3 totals 16 residues. The CDR3 coding sequence is TGTGCCAGCAGCCAAGATCAGGCGGCAGTGTACTATGGCTACACCTTC. Protein: CASSQDQAAVYYGYTF.

The rearrangement joins TRBV6-1 to TRBJ2-7; D could derive from TRBD1 or TRBD2 (5 bases each). CDR1 is MNHNS and CDR2 is SASEGT in the germline V gene. The CDR3 contains 12 residues. Trimming shortened V by 7 bases and J by 2 bases, and 9 bases separated the two germline ends. In nucleotides, the CDR3 is TGTGCCAGCAAGACGGGACCCTACGAGCAGTACTTC. Its translation is CASKTGPYEQYF.

This sequence joins TRBV5-1 and TRBJ2-3; 9 bases are a match to TRBD1. V lost 4 bases, J lost 3 bases, and 6 bases stayed unmatched. This CDR3 has 15 residues. Germline lookup yields CDR1 SGHRS and CDR2 YFSETQ. CDR3 DNA sequence: TGCGCCAGCAGCGCCACAGGGGGCCATACAGATACGCAGTATTTT. Its protein product is CASSATGGHTDTQYF.

V and J are TRBV7-2 and TRBJ1-2, with unresolved D. The germline gives CDR1 SGHTA, CDR2 FQGNSA. V was trimmed by 5 bases and J by 8 bases, leaving 18 bases between them. This CDR3 region has 14 residues. The CDR3 DNA reads as TGTGCCAGCAGCCCCCGGGAAACTTATGGAGGCTACACCTTC. Protein product: CASSPRETYGGYTF.

The chain couples TRBV13 to TRBJ1-2; the D is unclear. Germline values: CDR1 PRHDT, CDR2 FYEKMQ (reference sequence). The germline V and J ends were trimmed by 1 base and 8 bases, with 14 bases remaining between them. This CDR3 region has 14 residues. Here the CDR3 DNA reads TGTGCCAGCAGCTTAGAATCCGGAAGTCGGGGCTACACCTTC. It is translated as CASSLESGSRGYTF. The full variable domain, rest sourced from reference TRBV13 and TRBJ1-2, is AAGVIQSPRHLIKEKRETATLKCYPIPRHDTVYWYQQGPGQDPQFLISFYEKMQSDKGSIPDRFSAQQFSDYHSELNMSSLELGDSALYFCASSLESGSRGYTFGSGTRLTVV.

The V and J genes are TRBV27 and TRBJ2-5; D is perhaps TRBD1 (6 bases). The DNA end lines up better with TRBJ2-1; the J call may be wrong. The CDR3 is made up of 11 amino acids. CDR1 MNHEY and CDR2 SMNVEV come from the germline V gene (reference sequence). The CDR3 bases are TGTGCCACCACATTAGGACAGGAGCAGTTCTTC. It translates to CATTLGQEQFF.

The chain uses TRBV28 and TRBJ2-5; 13 positions agree with TRBD2. J gave up 5 bases and V 6 bases, and 9 bases lay outside the gene matches. CDR3 length equals 16 residues. Germline assignment: CDR1 MDHEN and CDR2 SYDVKM. In nucleotides, the CDR3 is TGTGCCAGCAGACAGACTAGCGGGAGGTTTCGGGAGACCCAGTACTTC. This encodes CASRQTSGRFRETQYF.

This chain uses TRBV10-3 with TRBJ1-1; D call uncertain. The germline V gene encodes CDR1 ENHRY and CDR2 SYGVKD. Trimming shortened V by 0 bases and J by 0 bases, and 8 bases separated the two germline ends. There are 15 residues in the CDR3. The CDR3 spells CAISESGGMNTEAFF. The CDR3, as DNA: TGTGCCATCAGTGAGTCGGGCGGAATGAACACTGAAGCTTTCTTT.

The table lists this clonotype with a few counts. This sequence joins TRBV6-2 or TRBV6-3 and TRBJ2-7; D is ambiguous. The CDR3 runs to 11 residues. Germline-derived CDR1 and CDR2 are MNHEY and SVGEGT. V lost 1 base to trimming and J lost 5 bases, with 3 bases between them. Written as DNA, the CDR3 is TGTGCCAGCAGTTACTTCGACGAGCAGTACTTC. The encoded protein is CASSYFDEQYF.

The sample holds many counts of this clonotype. The V gene is TRBV5-1, the J gene TRBJ1-2, with 8 nucleotides matching TRBD1. V shed 0 bases, J shed 12 bases, and the junction held 4 bases outside the gene matches. The germline V gene encodes CDR1 SGHRS and CDR2 YFSETQ. CDR3 size: 12 residues. The CDR3 reads CASSLGTGRDTF. The CDR3 DNA sequence: TGCGCCAGCAGCTTGGGGACAGGGAGAGACACCTTC.

This clonotype was detected a few times. The chain joins TRBV6-6 to TRBJ1-1; tentative D call: TRBD1 (5 bases). This CDR3 has 15 residues. In germline, CDR1 is MNHNY, CDR2 SVGAGI (reference sequence). The ends were cut back, 0 bases at V and 1 base at J, with 9 bases in the middle. The CDR3 loop is CASSYSMRGNTEAFF. DNA for the CDR3: TGTGCCAGCAGTTACTCCATGAGGGGGAACACTGAAGCTTTCTTT.